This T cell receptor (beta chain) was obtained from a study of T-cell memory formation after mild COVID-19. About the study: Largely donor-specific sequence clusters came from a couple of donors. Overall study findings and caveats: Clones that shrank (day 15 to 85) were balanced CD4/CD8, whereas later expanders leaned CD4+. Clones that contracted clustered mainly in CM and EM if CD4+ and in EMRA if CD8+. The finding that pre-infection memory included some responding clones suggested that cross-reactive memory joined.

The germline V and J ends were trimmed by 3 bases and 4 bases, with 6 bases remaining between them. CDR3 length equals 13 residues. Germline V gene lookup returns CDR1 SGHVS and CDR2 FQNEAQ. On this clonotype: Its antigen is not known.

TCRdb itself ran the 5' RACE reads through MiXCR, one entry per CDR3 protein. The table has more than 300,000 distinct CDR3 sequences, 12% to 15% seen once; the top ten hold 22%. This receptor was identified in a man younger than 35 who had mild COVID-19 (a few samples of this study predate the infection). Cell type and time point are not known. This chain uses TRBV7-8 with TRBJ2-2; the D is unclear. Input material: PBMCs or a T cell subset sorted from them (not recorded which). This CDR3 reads CASSLTGTGELFF. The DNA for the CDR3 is TGTGCCAGCAGCTTGACGGGCACCGGGGAGCTGTTTTTT.